This T cell receptor (beta chain) was recorded in a study of radiotherapy plus CTLA-4 blockade in lung cancer. CDR3 length equals 16 residues. Trimming cost V 1 base and J 6 bases; bases outside gene matches: 7. Germline lookup yields CDR1 MGHRA and CDR2 YSYEKL. This clone has a handful of counts. Its antigen is still unknown. Study results and limitations: In blood, TCR clones derived from the tumor expanded after radiotherapy plus ipilimumab. Reports state that early shifts in blood T cell clones, with interferon-beta, best predicted response.

CTLA-4 blockade using ipilimumab, together with focal radiation, was received by patients with chemo-refractory metastatic non-small-cell lung cancer. Libraries were prepared by immunoSEQ multiplex PCR; TCRdb keeps only in-frame clonotypes and omits some of them. The sample lists some 74,000 clones; over 65% were seen once. The sequencing used peripheral blood, collected from a patient treated with radiotherapy plus ipilimumab. The chain carries TRBV4-1 and TRBJ2-2, with 8 positions matching TRBD1. This receptor was obtained from a human donor with non-small cell lung cancer who had a complete response to radiotherapy plus ipilimumab. The CDR3 DNA reads as TGCGCCAGCAGCCAAGTAAAGACAGGGGCCTCCGGGGAGCTGTTTTTT. This sequence encodes CASSQVKTGASGELFF.